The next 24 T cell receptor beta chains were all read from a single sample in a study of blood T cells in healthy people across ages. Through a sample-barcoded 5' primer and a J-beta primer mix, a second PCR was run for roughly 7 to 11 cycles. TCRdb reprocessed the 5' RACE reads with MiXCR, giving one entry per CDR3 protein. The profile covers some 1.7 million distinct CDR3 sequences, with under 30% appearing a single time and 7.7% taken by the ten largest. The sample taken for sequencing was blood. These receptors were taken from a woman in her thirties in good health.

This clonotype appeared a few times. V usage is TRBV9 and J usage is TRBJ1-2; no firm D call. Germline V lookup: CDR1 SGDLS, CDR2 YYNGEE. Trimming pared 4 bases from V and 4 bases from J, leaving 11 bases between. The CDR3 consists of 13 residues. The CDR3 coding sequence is TGTGCCAGCAGCCCAGAGGTTGCCTATGGCTACACCTTC. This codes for CASSPEVAYGYTF. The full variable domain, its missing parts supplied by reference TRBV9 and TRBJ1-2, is DSGVTQTPKHLITATGQRVTLRCSPRSGDLSVYWYQQSLDQGLQFLIQYYNGEERAKGNILERFSAQQFPDLHSELNLSSLELGDSALYFCASSPEVAYGYTFGSGTRLTVV.

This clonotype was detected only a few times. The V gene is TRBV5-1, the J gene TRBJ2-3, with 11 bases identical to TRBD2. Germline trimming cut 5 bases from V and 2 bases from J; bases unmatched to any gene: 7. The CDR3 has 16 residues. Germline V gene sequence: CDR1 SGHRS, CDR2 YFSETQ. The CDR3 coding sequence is TGCGCCAGCAGGCCAGCGGGACTAGCGGTCACAGATACGCAGTATTTT. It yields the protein CASRPAGLAVTDTQYF. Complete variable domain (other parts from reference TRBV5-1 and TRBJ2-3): KAGVTQTPRYLIKTRGQQVTLSCSPISGHRSVSWYQQTPGQGLQFLFEYFSETQRNKGNFPGRFSGRQFSNSRSEMNVSTLELGDSALYLCASRPAGLAVTDTQYFGPGTRLTVL.

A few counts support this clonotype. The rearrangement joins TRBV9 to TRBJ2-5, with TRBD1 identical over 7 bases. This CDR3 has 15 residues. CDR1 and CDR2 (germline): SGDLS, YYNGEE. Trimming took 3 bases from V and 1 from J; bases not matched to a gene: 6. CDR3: CASSADTGAQETQYF. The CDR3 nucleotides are TGTGCCAGCAGCGCGGACACAGGGGCCCAAGAGACCCAGTACTTC.

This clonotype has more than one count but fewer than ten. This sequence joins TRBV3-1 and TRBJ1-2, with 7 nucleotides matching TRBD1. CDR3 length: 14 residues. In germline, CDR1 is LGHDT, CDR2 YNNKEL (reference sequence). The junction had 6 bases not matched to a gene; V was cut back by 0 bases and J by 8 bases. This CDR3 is CASSQDTTGQGYTF. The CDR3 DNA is TGTGCCAGCAGCCAAGATACGACAGGGCAGGGCTACACCTTC.

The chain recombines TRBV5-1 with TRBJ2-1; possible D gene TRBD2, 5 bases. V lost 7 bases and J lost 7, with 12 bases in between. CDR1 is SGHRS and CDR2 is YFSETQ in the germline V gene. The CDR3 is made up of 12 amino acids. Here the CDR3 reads CASRPGWNEQFF. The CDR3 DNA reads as TGCGCCAGCCGACCGGGGTGGAATGAGCAGTTCTTC.

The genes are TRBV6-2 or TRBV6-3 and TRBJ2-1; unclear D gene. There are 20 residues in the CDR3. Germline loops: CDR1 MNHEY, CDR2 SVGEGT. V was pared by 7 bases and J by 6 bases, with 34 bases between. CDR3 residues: CASTQNWAKGGKAPPNEQFF. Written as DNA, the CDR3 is TGTGCCAGCACCCAAAATTGGGCCAAGGGCGGAAAGGCCCCGCCCAATGAGCAGTTCTTC.

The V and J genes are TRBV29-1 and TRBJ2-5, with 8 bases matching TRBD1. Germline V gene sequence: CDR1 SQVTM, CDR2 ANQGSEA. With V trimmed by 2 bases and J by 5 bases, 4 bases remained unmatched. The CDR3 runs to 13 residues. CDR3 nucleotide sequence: TGCAGCGTTGAACAGACAGGGGTGGAGACCCAGTACTTC. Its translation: CSVEQTGVETQYF.

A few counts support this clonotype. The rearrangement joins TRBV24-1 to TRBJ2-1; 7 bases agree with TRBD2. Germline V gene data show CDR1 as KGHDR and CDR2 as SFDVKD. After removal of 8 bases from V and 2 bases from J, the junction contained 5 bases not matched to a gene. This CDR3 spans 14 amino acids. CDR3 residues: CATTGGSPYNEQFF. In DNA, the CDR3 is TGTGCCACCACGGGCGGGAGCCCCTACAATGAGCAGTTCTTC.

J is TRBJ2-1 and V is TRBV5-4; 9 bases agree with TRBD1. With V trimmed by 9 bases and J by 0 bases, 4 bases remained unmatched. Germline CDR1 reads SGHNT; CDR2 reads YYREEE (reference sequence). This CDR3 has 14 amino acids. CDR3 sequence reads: CATPGQGSYNEQFF. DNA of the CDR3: TGTGCCACACCGGGACAGGGCTCCTACAATGAGCAGTTCTTC.

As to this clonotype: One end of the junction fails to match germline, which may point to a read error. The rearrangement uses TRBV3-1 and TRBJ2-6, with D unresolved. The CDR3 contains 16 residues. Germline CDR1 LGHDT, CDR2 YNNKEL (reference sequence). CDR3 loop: CAGSQEGAGGANVLTF. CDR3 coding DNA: TGTGCCGGCAGCCAAGAAGGTGCCGGTGGGGCCAACGTCCTGACTTTC.

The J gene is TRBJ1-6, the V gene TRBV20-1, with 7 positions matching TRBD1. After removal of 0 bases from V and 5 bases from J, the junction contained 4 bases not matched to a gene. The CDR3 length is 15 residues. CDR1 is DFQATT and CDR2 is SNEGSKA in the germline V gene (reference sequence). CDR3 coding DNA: TGCAGTGCTAGAGATGACAGGGTGAATAATTCACCCCTCCACTTT. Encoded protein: CSARDDRVNNSPLHF.

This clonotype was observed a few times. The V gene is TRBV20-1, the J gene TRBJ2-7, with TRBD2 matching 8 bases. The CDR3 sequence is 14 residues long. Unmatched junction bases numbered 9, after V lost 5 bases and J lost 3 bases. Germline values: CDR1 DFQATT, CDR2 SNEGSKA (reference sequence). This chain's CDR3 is CSALKLADLYEQYF. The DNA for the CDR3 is TGCAGTGCTCTAAAACTAGCGGATCTCTACGAGCAGTACTTC.

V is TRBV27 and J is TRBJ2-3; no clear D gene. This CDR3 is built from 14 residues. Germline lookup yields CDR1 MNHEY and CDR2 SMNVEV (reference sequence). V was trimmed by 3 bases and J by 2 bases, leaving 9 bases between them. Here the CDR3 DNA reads TGTGCCAGCAGTTTCGAACGGCCCACAGATACGCAGTATTTT. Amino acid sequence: CASSFERPTDTQYF.

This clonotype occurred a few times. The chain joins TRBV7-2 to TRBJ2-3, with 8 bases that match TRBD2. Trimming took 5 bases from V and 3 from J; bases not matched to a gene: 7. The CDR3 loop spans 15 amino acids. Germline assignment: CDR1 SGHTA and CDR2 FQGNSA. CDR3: CASSGRVAGTDTQYF. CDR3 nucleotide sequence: TGTGCCAGCAGCGGTAGGGTAGCGGGAACAGATACGCAGTATTTT.

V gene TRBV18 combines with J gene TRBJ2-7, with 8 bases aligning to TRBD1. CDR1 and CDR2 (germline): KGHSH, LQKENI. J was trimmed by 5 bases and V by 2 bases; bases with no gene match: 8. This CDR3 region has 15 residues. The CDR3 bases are TGTGCCAGCTCACCAAACGCAGGGGGCCGGAACGAGCAGTACTTC. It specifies CASSPNAGGRNEQYF.

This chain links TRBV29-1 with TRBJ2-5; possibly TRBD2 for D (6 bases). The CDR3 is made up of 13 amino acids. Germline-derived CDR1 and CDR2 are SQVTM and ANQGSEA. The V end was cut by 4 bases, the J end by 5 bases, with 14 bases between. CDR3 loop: CSVVMEGRETQYF. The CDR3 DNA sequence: TGCAGCGTTGTTATGGAGGGACGGGAGACCCAGTACTTC.

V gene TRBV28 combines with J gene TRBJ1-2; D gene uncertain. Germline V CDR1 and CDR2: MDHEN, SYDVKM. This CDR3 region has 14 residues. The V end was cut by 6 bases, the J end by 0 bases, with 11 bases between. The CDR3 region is CASSPTLTNYGYTF. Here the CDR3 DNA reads TGTGCCAGCAGCCCGACACTTACTAACTATGGCTACACCTTC.

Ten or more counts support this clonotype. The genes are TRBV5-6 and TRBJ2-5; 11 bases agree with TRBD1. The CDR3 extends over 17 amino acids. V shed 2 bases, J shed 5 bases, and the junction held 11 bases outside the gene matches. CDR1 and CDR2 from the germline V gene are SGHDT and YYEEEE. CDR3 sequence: CASSFSYGQGATETQYF. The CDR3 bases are TGTGCCAGCAGCTTCTCCTACGGACAGGGGGCGACGGAGACCCAGTACTTC.

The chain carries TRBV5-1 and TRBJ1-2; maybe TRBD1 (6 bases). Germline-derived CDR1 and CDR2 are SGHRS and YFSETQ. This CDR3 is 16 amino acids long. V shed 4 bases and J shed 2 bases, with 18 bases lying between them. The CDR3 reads CASSTGPGARNYGYTF. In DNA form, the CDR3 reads TGCGCCAGCAGCACCGGCCCAGGGGCCCGCAACTATGGCTACACCTTC.

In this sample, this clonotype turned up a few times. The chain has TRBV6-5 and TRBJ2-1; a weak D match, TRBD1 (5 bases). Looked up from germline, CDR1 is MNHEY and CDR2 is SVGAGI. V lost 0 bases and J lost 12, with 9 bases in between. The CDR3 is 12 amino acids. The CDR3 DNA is TGTGCCAGCAGTTACTCATGGGGCTCGCAGTTCTTC. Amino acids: CASSYSWGSQFF.

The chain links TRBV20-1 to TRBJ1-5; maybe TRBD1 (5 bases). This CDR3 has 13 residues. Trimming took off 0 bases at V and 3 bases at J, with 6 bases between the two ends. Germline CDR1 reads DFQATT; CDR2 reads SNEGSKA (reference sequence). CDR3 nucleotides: TGCAGTGCTAGAGAAGGGACCAATCAGCCCCAGCATTTT. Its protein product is CSAREGTNQPQHF.

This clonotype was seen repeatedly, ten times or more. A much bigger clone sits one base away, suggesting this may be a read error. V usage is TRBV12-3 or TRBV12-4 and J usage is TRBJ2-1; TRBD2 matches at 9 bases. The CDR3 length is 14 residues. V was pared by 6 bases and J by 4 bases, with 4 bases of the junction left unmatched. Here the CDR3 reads CASRGSGGYNEQFF. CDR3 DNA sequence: TGTGCCAGCAGGGGTAGCGGGGGATACAATGAGCAGTTCTTC.

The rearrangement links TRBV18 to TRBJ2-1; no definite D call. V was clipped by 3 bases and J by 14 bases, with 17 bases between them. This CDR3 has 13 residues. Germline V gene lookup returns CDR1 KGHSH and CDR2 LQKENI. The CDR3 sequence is CASSPGPGRPEFF. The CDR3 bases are TGTGCCAGCTCACCTGGACCCGGACGGCCGGAGTTCTTC. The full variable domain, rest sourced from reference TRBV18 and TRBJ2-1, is NAGVMQNPRHLVRRRGQEARLRCSPMKGHSHVYWYRQLPEEGLKFMVYLQKENIIDESGMPKERFSAEFPKEGPSILRIQQVVRGDSAAYFCASSPGPGRPEFFGPGTRLTVL.

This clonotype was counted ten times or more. The DNA of the CDR3 is TGTGCCAGCAGATTATGGGGCAAAAACATTCAGTACTTC. Encoded protein: CASRLWGKNIQYF. This chain joins TRBV12-3 or TRBV12-4 and TRBJ2-4; D uncertain. The ends were cut back, 6 bases at V and 3 bases at J, with 9 bases in the middle. The CDR3 spans 13 residues.